This T cell receptor beta chain appears in the sequencing data of a study of CD8 T cells in Susac syndrome. Whole-study context: Active disease was present in over five of the sequenced Susac syndrome patients, and remission in under 10. At blood draw, Susac syndrome patients were therapy-naive, on corticosteroids, or on intravenous immunoglobulin alone.

Points on this clonotype: Its antigen is not identified.

Reverse transcription of roughly 0.45 to 1 ug RNA used random hexamers. The authors amplified TCR beta CDR3 across 54 Vbeta and 13 Jbeta using immunoSEQ multiplex PCR. In TCRdb, the immunoSEQ multiplex PCR reads were re-called with MiXCR into one record per CDR3 protein. Of about 240,000 distinct CDR3 sequences in the sample, 96% are singletons; the top ten hold less than 0.11%. General study findings and limits: The CD4+ T cell repertoires in Susac syndrome did not show any clonal expansion.

This CDR3 is built from 16 residues. Germline lookup yields CDR1 DFQATT and CDR2 SNEGSKA (reference sequence). The V gene end was trimmed by 6 bases and the J gene end by 5 bases; junction bases not matched to a gene: 13. V usage is TRBV20-1 and J usage is TRBJ2-7, with 13 bases aligning to TRBD2. This receptor was obtained from a human donor with Susac syndrome. The sample taken for sequencing was CD4+ T cells from PBMCs. CDR3 in DNA: TGCAGTGCCACCTCCCGGCGGACTAGCGGGAGCGACGAGCAGTACTTC. This translates into CSATSRRTSGSDEQYF.